The 16 T cell receptor beta chains below come from one sample, sequenced in a study of identical twins. TCRdb called the 5' RACE reads again in MiXCR, with one record for every CDR3 protein. The sample carries 1,800,000 or so distinct CDR3 sequences, about 32% recorded once. Sample: cord blood. These receptors all come from a newborn girl in good health.

This chain uses TRBV28 with TRBJ2-7; 8 nucleotides align to TRBD1. The trim removed 3 bases at V and 7 bases at J, leaving 8 bases unmatched. CDR1 MDHEN and CDR2 SYDVKM come from the germline V gene. The CDR3 loop spans 14 amino acids. CDR3 bases: TGTGCCAGCAGTTTGTACAGGGGGTACAATGAGCAGTACTTC. This sequence encodes CASSLYRGYNEQYF.

Only a few counts were recorded for this clonotype. At one end the junction does not follow the germline gene, possibly because of a read error. This sequence joins TRBV20-1 and TRBJ2-1; D is possibly TRBD1 or TRBD2 (5 bases each). Germline CDR1 and CDR2: DFQATT and SNEGSKA (reference sequence). The CDR3 covers 13 residues. The CDR3 spells CSAAPGLPNQQFF. The CDR3 DNA is TGCAGTGCCGCCCCGGGGCTTCCCAATCAGCAGTTCTTC.

This chain links TRBV3-1 with TRBJ2-5; 8 bases map to TRBD2. The germline V gene encodes CDR1 LGHDT and CDR2 YNNKEL (reference sequence). The CDR3 runs to 16 residues. V was clipped by 1 base and J by 1 base; unmatched bases: 5. In DNA form, the CDR3 reads TGTGCCAGCAGCCAAGGCTTAGCGGGGATCCAAGAGACCCAGTACTTC. It is translated as CASSQGLAGIQETQYF.

This clonotype turned up a few times. The rearrangement links TRBV20-1 to TRBJ1-2, with unresolved D. Trimming left V 6 bases short and J 3 bases short, with 17 bases between. This CDR3 is 14 amino acids long. Germline CDR1 DFQATT, CDR2 SNEGSKA (reference sequence). CDR3 in DNA: TGCAGTGCCTCCCCTCGAGGGAGTCACTATGGCTACACCTTC. This codes for CSASPRGSHYGYTF.

J is TRBJ2-3 and V is TRBV25-1, with 7 bases matching TRBD2. In germline, CDR1 is MGHDK, CDR2 SYGVNS. With V trimmed by 6 bases and J by 5 bases, 11 bases remained unmatched. The length of the CDR3 is 15 residues. CDR3 protein: CASSRPRGRGDTQYF. The CDR3 DNA sequence: TGTGCCAGCAGCCGACCGAGAGGGAGGGGAGATACGCAGTATTTT.

This chain uses TRBV6-6 with TRBJ2-1, with 10 nucleotides matching TRBD1. V dropped 8 bases and J dropped 10; count of bases not matched to a gene: 11. This CDR3 has 14 amino acids. The germline V gene encodes CDR1 MNHNY and CDR2 SVGAGI (reference sequence). In DNA form, the CDR3 reads TGTGCCAGCGGCCAAGACAGGGGGCGCTACGAGCAGTTCTTC. It is translated as CASGQDRGRYEQFF.

This clonotype was counted between two and nine times. The gene calls are TRBV24-1 and TRBJ2-7; D unclear. The CDR3 extends over 12 amino acids. Germline V gene lookup returns CDR1 KGHDR and CDR2 SFDVKD. V gave up 3 bases and J gave up 4 bases, with 6 bases separating them. The chain's CDR3 is CATSDGIYEQYF. The CDR3 bases are TGTGCCACCAGTGATGGTATTTACGAGCAGTACTTC.

The chain combines TRBV20-1 with TRBJ2-3; no definite D call. The germline CDR1 and CDR2 sequences are DFQATT and SNEGSKA (reference sequence). The CDR3 contains 13 residues. Trimming stripped 7 bases from V and 5 bases from J, with 16 bases between. The CDR3 DNA reads TGCAGTGGAAGCCGGCCCGAGGAAGATACGCAGTATTTT. Residues: CSGSRPEEDTQYF.

This clonotype was seen more than once but under ten times. The gene calls are TRBV7-9 and TRBJ2-1; D is undetermined. The germline CDR1 and CDR2 sequences are SEHNR and FQNEAQ (reference sequence). The CDR3 is 15 amino acids. Trimming took off 6 bases at V and 0 bases at J, with 12 bases between the two ends. The CDR3 loop reads CASRSPGSSYNEQFF. The CDR3 nucleotides are TGTGCCAGCAGGTCGCCCGGGTCCTCCTACAATGAGCAGTTCTTC.

The rearrangement links TRBV6-5 to TRBJ1-2, with D possibly being TRBD1 (5 bases). This CDR3 region has 13 residues. CDR1 MNHEY and CDR2 SVGAGI come from the germline V gene. Between the trimmed V and J ends, which lost 4 bases and 5 bases, there was a span of 11 bases. Here the CDR3 DNA reads TGTGCCAGCAGTTGGGGACTGTTATATGGCTACACCTTC. Amino acids: CASSWGLLYGYTF.

This clonotype was counted once. At one end, the junction sequence differs from germline, possibly due to a read error. This chain joins TRBV9 and TRBJ2-3, with 11 positions matching TRBD2. Germline CDR1 reads SGDLS; CDR2 reads YYNGEE. The CDR3 runs to 15 residues. The CDR3 spells CAGSFIAGGRDTQYF. In DNA, the CDR3 is TGTGCCGGCAGCTTCATAGCGGGAGGGAGGGATACGCAGTATTTT. Using reference TRBV9 and TRBJ2-3 for the parts outside the CDR3, the full variable domain is DSGVTQTPKHLITATGQRVTLRCSPRSGDLSVYWYQQSLDQGLQFLIQYYNGEERAKGNILERFSAQQFPDLHSELNLSSLELGDSALYFCAGSFIAGGRDTQYFGPGTRLTVL.

This rearrangement joins TRBV7-2 to TRBJ2-7; D perhaps matches TRBD2 (5 bases). The CDR3 length is 16 residues. Trimming removed 1 base from V and 2 bases from J, with 15 bases in between. Germline CDR1 reads SGHTA; CDR2 reads FQGNSA. CDR3 sequence: CASSLEFGLRAYEQYF. The CDR3 coding sequence is TGTGCCAGCAGCTTAGAATTTGGTTTGAGGGCCTACGAGCAGTACTTC.

This chain joins TRBV11-2 and TRBJ2-1; TRBD2 is a possible D gene (6 bases). Germline V gives CDR1 SGHAT, CDR2 FQNNGV. CDR3 size: 18 residues. V shed 4 bases and J shed 2 bases, with 21 bases lying between them. CDR3 DNA: TGTGCCAGCAGCTCACAAATCACCGGGACTGGAACCTACAATGAGCAGTTCTTC. Translated, it gives CASSSQITGTGTYNEQFF.

The rearrangement links TRBV28 to TRBJ2-3, with D possibly TRBD2 on 6 matching bases. Germline V gene lookup returns CDR1 MDHEN and CDR2 SYDVKM. Trimming shortened V by 4 bases and J by 1 base, and 18 bases separated the two germline ends. This CDR3 contains 17 residues. The CDR3 DNA sequence: TGTGCCAGCAGTTCTCCGGCGCTTAGGGAGGGCACAGATACGCAGTATTTT. Its protein is CASSSPALREGTDTQYF.

This clonotype was seen a handful of times. The chain links TRBV5-1 to TRBJ1-5; D call uncertain. Germline-derived CDR1 and CDR2 are SGHRS and YFSETQ. The length of the CDR3 is 15 residues. Trimming took off 0 bases at V and 7 bases at J, with 14 bases between the two ends. CDR3 loop: CASSLGSGYGQPQHF. Written as DNA, the CDR3 is TGCGCCAGCAGCTTGGGTTCCGGGTATGGACAGCCCCAGCATTTT.

The chain carries TRBV24-1 and TRBJ2-5; D is ambiguous. Trimming shortened V by 3 bases and J by 5 bases, and 9 bases separated the two germline ends. The CDR3 loop spans 13 amino acids. In germline, CDR1 is KGHDR, CDR2 SFDVKD. The DNA for the CDR3 is TGTGCCACCAGTGATGCGCCAGAGGAGACCCAGTACTTC. It specifies CATSDAPEETQYF.